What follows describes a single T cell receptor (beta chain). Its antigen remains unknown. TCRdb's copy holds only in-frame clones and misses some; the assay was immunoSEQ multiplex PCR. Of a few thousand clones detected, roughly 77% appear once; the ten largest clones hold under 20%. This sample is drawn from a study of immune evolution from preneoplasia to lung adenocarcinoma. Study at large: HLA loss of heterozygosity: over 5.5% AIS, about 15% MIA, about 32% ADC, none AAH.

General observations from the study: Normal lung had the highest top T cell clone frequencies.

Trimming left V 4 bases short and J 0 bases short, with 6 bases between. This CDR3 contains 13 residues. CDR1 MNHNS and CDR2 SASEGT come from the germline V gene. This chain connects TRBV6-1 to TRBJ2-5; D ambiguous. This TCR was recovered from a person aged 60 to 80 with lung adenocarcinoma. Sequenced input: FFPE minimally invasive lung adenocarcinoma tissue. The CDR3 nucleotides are TGTGCCAGCAGTGGTGGGTACCAAGAGACCCAGTACTTC. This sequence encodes CASSGGYQETQYF.